This T cell receptor beta chain was identified in a study of OX40 agonist ivuxolimab in advanced cancers. The data were produced by immunoSEQ multiplex PCR, yet TCRdb's version contains in-frame clones alone and is incomplete. The data hold tens of thousands of clones, with 90% to 95% observed a single time. Study-level points and caveats: People who partly responded at 0.1-3.0 mg/kg had some of the least clonal expansion seen. Researchers report that CD8+ T cells had, on average, more expanded clones than CD4+.

Comments on this clone: Its antigen is unknown.

The CDR3 is 16 amino acids. Looked up from germline, CDR1 is SGHAT and CDR2 is FQNNGV. The ends were cut back, 5 bases at V and 8 bases at J, with 24 bases in the middle. The chain links TRBV11-2 to TRBJ1-2; TRBD1 is a possible D gene (5 bases). This clonotype was sampled from an adult with an advanced solid tumor such as melanoma, head and neck, liver or kidney cancer. The source material was CD4+ or CD8+ T cells sorted from blood, sampled in a trial of the OX40 agonist ivuxolimab. For the CDR3, the DNA is TGTGCCAGCAGCCCCGGGGCAGGGTTCGACCTATCCGGCTACACCTTC. Its translation is CASSPGAGFDLSGYTF.